This T cell receptor (beta chain) was recorded in a study of cytomegalovirus exposure and HLA in healthy donors. Study-wide background: Sequencing of about 179 million T cells in an earlier analysis found 120 million or so unique TCR beta sequences.

Researchers ran the PCR with 60 Vbeta and 13 Jbeta primers. TCRdb keeps only in-frame clones here, not all; method: immunoSEQ multiplex PCR. The sample gives over 100,000 clones, approximately 75% of which show up once; roughly 0.99% is in the top ten. Overall study findings and caveats: Most TCR sequences showed up rarely, but some public TCRs showed up in many donors.

About this clone: Its antigen is as yet unknown.

The CDR3 contains 14 residues. From germline, CDR1 is MNHEY and CDR2 SVGAGI. J gave up 9 bases and V 0 bases, and 4 bases lay outside the gene matches. This chain uses TRBV6-5 with TRBJ2-1, with TRBD1 identical over 8 bases. The sequence was obtained from a male donor in good health and CMV-seronegative. Sequencing used PBMCs. The CDR3 loop reads CASSYSGTGGEQFF. The CDR3 DNA reads as TGTGCCAGCAGTTACTCAGGGACAGGAGGTGAGCAGTTCTTC.